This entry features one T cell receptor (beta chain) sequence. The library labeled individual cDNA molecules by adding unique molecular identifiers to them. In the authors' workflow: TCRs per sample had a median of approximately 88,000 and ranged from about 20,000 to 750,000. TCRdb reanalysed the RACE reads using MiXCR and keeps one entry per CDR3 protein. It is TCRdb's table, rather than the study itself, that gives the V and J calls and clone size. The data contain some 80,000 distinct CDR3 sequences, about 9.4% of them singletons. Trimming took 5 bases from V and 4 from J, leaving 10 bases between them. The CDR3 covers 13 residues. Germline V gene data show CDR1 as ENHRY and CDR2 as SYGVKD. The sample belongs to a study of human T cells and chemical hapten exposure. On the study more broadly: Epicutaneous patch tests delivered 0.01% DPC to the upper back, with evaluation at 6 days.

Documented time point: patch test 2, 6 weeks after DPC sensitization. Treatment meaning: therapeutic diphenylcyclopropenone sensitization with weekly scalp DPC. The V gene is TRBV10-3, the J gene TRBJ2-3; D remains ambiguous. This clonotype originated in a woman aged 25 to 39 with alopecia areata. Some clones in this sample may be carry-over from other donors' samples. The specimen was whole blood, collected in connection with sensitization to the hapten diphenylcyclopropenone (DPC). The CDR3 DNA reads TGTGCCATCAGTTCTCGATATCCAGATACGCAGTATTTT. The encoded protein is CAISSRYPDTQYF.